This section outlines one TCR beta chain sequence together with its context. The source of the sample is a study of shared T cell receptors in the human thymus. TCRdb keeps only in-frame clones here, not all; method: immunoSEQ multiplex PCR. The table includes approximately 730,000 clones, around 85% detected once. The CDR3 extends over 14 amino acids. CDR1 is SGHVT and CDR2 is SQSDAQ in the germline V gene. V was trimmed by 5 bases and J by 4 bases, leaving 11 bases between them. This sample also appeared in a second study, on human thymus T cells. This second study notes: All donors were healthy Finnish infants who were undergoing corrective surgery to treat congenital heart defects. It was from resections taken during corrective heart surgery that the thymus tissue came. There appeared to be biased usage of V and J genes in thymic and blood repertoires. Related studies found that unrelated individuals share highly overlapping thymic repertoires.

This TCR was recovered from a girl under three years old with a congenital heart defect. The sample was thymocytes. V usage is TRBV7-4 and J usage is TRBJ2-2; TRBD2 is a possible D gene (6 bases). This CDR3 is CASSPGDLTGELFF. The CDR3 coding sequence is TGTGCCAGCAGCCCGGGGGACCTCACCGGGGAGCTGTTTTTT.